This T cell receptor beta chain appears in the sequencing data of a study of vaccination effects on CD4 cells after COVID-19. About the research overall: Relative to the second dose, post-vaccine samples were obtained a median of 72 days later. Study observations and caveats: Marked clonal contraction was seen late after vaccination (in both infection- and vaccine-induced clones).

This CDR3 is built from 16 residues. V lost 1 base and J lost 0, with 12 bases in between. Germline loops: CDR1 SGHRS, CDR2 YFSETQ. Pools of viral peptides were used by the ViraFEST assay to expand antigen-specific CD4+ T cells ahead of sequencing. CD4+ T cells were isolated after around ten days of culture. Infection with SARS-CoV-2 occurred in the person between March and December 2020, and PCR confirmed it. Participants were vaccinated with two doses of either the BNT162b2 or mRNA-1273 vaccine. In the case of this clone: Its cognate antigen is unknown.

Sequencing used immunoSEQ multiplex PCR; TCRdb keeps in-frame clones, though not all of them. The repertoire has 14,000 or so clones, around 80% of them found once; the top ten carry roughly 17%. The sequence was obtained from a human donor who had a prior SARS-CoV-2 infection. The J gene is TRBJ2-3, the V gene TRBV5-1; the D is unclear. The sample here was CD4+ T cells from PBMCs cultured with SARS-CoV-2 spike peptides, taken after COVID-19 vaccination. CDR3 DNA sequence: TGCGCCAGCAGCTTGCTGTCTCTGATTAGCACAGATACGCAGTATTTT. Residues: CASSLLSLISTDTQYF.